Shown below are 9 T cell receptor beta chains from a single sample sequenced in a study of cytomegalovirus exposure and HLA in healthy donors. The PCR ran on 60 Vbeta and 13 Jbeta primers. TCRdb's copy holds only in-frame clones and misses some; the assay was immunoSEQ multiplex PCR. Here the sample spans some 100,000 clones, approximately 75% being singletons. The sequenced material came from PBMCs. The receptors originated from a female donor in good health and CMV-seropositive.

The genes are TRBV6-5 and TRBJ1-1; D perhaps matches TRBD1 (5 bases). This CDR3 is built from 15 residues. Germline-derived CDR1 and CDR2 are MNHEY and SVGAGI. Trimming pared 8 bases from V and 1 base from J, leaving 17 bases between. CDR3 nucleotides: TGTGCCAGCTATGCCGGGCGGACACGGAACACTGAAGCTTTCTTT. Translating gives CASYAGRTRNTEAFF.

This rearrangement joins TRBV2 to TRBJ1-5; the match to TRBD1 covers 7 bases. The CDR3 has 15 residues. Trimming at V came to 5 bases and at J to 7 bases, leaving 11 bases not matched to a gene. Germline V lookup: CDR1 SNHLY, CDR2 FYNNEI. The CDR3 DNA reads TGTGCCAGCAGTCGCACAGGGGTAGAAAGACAGCCCCAGCATTTT. Translation: CASSRTGVERQPQHF.

The CDR3: CASTVGASNQPQHF. The CDR3 DNA follows: TGTGCCAGCACCGTGGGCGCTAGCAATCAGCCCCAGCATTTT. The V gene is TRBV7-9, the J gene TRBJ1-5; D unresolved. The CDR3 is made up of 14 amino acids. Germline-derived CDR1 and CDR2 are SEHNR and FQNEAQ (reference sequence). V was pared by 7 bases and J by 0 bases, with 10 bases between.

Comments on this clone: The junction departs from germline at one end; a sequencing error may be responsible. The V gene is TRBV7-7, the J gene TRBJ2-3, with 12 bases fitting TRBD2. Germline CDR1 SSHAT, CDR2 FNYEAQ (reference sequence). This CDR3 contains 17 residues. The CDR3 here is CASSPRPGLAGSDTQYF. DNA of the CDR3: TGTGCTAGCAGCCCCCGACCGGGACTAGCGGGCTCAGATACGCAGTATTTT.

This clone was seen a handful of times. The chain combines TRBV2 with TRBJ2-3, with 13 positions matching TRBD2. This CDR3 is built from 16 residues. Trimming removed 6 bases from V and 7 bases from J; junction bases left unmatched: 10. Germline assignment: CDR1 SNHLY and CDR2 FYNNEI. The CDR3 nucleotides are TGTGCCAGCAGCCCCGGACTAGCGGGGGCAGGAAATACGCAGTATTTT. Translation gives CASSPGLAGAGNTQYF.

The chain carries TRBV5-1 and TRBJ1-5, with 10 nucleotides matching TRBD1. The germline V gene encodes CDR1 SGHRS and CDR2 YFSETQ. Trimming took 4 bases from V and 6 from J; bases not matched to a gene: 7. The CDR3 sequence is 15 residues long. As DNA, the CDR3 is TGCGCCAGCAGCGCGACAGGGGGCGCGACTCAGCCCCAGCATTTT. Protein: CASSATGGATQPQHF.

This chain connects TRBV7-9 to TRBJ2-5, with 11 bases matching TRBD2. V was clipped by 5 bases and J by 1 base; unmatched bases: 3. CDR3 length: 15 residues. From germline, CDR1 is SEHNR and CDR2 FQNEAQ (reference sequence). The CDR3 loop is CASSLTSGGQETQYF. CDR3 DNA: TGTGCCAGCAGCCTTACTAGCGGGGGCCAAGAGACCCAGTACTTC.

This chain uses TRBV28 with TRBJ1-2; D call uncertain. The V and J ends lost 4 bases and 8 bases respectively, with 11 bases between them. From germline, CDR1 is MDHEN and CDR2 SYDVKM. The CDR3 extends over 12 amino acids. CDR3 in DNA: TGTGCCAGCAGTTCATCCAGTTCCGGCTACACCTTC. Translating gives CASSSSSSGYTF.

The chain couples TRBV11-2 to TRBJ2-7; a weak D match, TRBD2 (6 bases). V was shortened by 1 base and J by 3 bases, with 16 bases between the two germline ends. Germline V gene data show CDR1 as SGHAT and CDR2 as FQNNGV. The CDR3 length is 16 residues. CDR3 sequence: CASSLGSTGAGYEQYF. The CDR3 DNA reads as TGTGCCAGCAGCTTAGGGTCCACGGGAGCGGGCTACGAGCAGTACTTC.